This TCR beta chain was documented in a study of T cells in Graves' hyperthyroidism and ophthalmopathy (dated by TCRdb to the late 2010s). At the level of the whole study: Peripheral blood was sampled at the time of initial diagnosis, prior to any treatment. To identify TCR V-J signatures that set the groups apart, the researchers used a discovery cohort of approximately 98 patients, made up of about 44 with Graves' ophthalmopathy and approximately 57 with stable Graves' hyperthyroidism. Prospective prediction of ophthalmopathy was tested in an independent validation cohort of 18 hyperthyroidism patients and 17 patients who later progressed to ophthalmopathy. The roughly 90 discovery patients were divided at random into training and test sets in a 7:3 ratio. In addition, the study compared T-cell repertoires in thyroid tissue and in blood from a handful of Graves' hyperthyroidism patients. After sampling, hyperthyroidism patients received methimazole starting at 30 mg daily, and ophthalmopathy patients received high-dose intravenous methylprednisolone. TCR Vbeta CDR3 sequencing of some 140 peripheral blood samples (approximately 44 ophthalmopathy, 75 to 85 hyperthyroidism and about 17 progressor patients) is reported in the paper. Results the study describes overall, beyond this receptor: No statistical method was used to fix the sample size in advance, and group allocation was not hidden from the investigators. In validation, the model predicted progression to ophthalmopathy with over 65% sensitivity and roughly 72% specificity, a median of around 6.6 months before onset. Ophthalmopathy was separated from stable hyperthyroidism by a 13 V-J signature model, with over 85% sensitivity and about 81% specificity obtained in cross-validation and 80%/75% obtained in testing. Most expanded thyroid clonotypes (frequency above 0.001) were also detected in blood, suggesting blood repertoires may reflect thyroid immune responses.

This clonotype was seen more than once but under ten times. No cognate antigen has been identified for it. Per-nucleotide qualities are absent, and no much larger clonotype sits a single base away. Graves' hyperthyroidism was defined as stable when no progression to ophthalmopathy occurred over 18 months of follow-up. Hyperthyroidism patients were newly diagnosed, had a disease duration of under 2 months, and were aged 18 to 65 years. Patients with uncontrolled infections, other autoimmune diseases, pregnancy or lactation were excluded. Diagnoses relied on clinical symptoms, serum thyroxine and TRAb, thyroid ultrasound and orbital computed tomography. PBMCs were isolated from 10 ml of fresh peripheral blood by Ficoll-Paque density gradient centrifugation. Trizol reagent was used to extract total RNA, and RNA quality was then checked on an Agilent 2100 Bioanalyzer. Amplification of TCR beta CDR3 regions was carried out from RNA transcripts. The TCR CDR3 was subjected to a first round of RT-PCR using the HTBI primer set and the Qiagen OneStep RT-PCR kit. Libraries were constructed in a second round of multiplex PCR, after which size selection and purification were carried out. The libraries were sequenced on an Illumina HiSeq2000 using paired-end 100 bp reads. The authors' analysis ran thus. Raw data were processed with SOAPnuke, discarding reads with adapters, uncalled bases, mean Phred below 15, or no exact constant-primer or identifier match. High-quality paired reads were merged using COPE v1.2.5, and each unique nucleotide sequence was defined as a clonotype. MiTCR v1.1 was used to align the clonotypes against IMGT TRBV, TRBD and TRBJ reference segments. The analysis was restricted to V-J combinations with a frequency above 0.0001, which together covered roughly 99% of the repertoires. A TCS score was defined as the ratio between F50 (clonal expansion) and ExV (chaos), using BLOSUM62-based TCRdist between CDR3 peptides within each V-J. Welch's t-statistics and random forest reduced several hundred V-J features to some 14, which were used in a naive Bayes classifier (R e1071). Starting from the raw public reads, TCRdb applied fastp trimming at Q25, assembled clones with MiXCR and retained in-frame beta chains. One record per CDR3 amino acid sequence lists the most common genes and DNA. What appears here as the V and J calls and clone size reflects TCRdb's work, not the paper's. In all, the sample holds roughly 420,000 distinct CDR3 sequences, and roughly an eighth of those were seen once. More than 4.5% of the sample lies in the top ten.

The germline V gene (reference sequence) provides CDR1 WNHNN and CDR2 SYGVQD. Relative to germline, V is 4 bases shorter and J is 5 bases shorter, with 12 bases between their ends. Including the terminal cysteine and phenylalanine, the CDR3 comprises 14 residues. Only the CDR3 DNA stays, 42 bases, in frame from base 1. Source material: blood. The rearranged chain carries TRBV10-1 and TRBJ2-1; the D call could be TRBD1 or TRBD2, with each sharing 5 bases. The sequence came from a young woman with Graves' hyperthyroidism. This receptor carries the CDR3 CASSGYGANNEQFF. The DNA is as follows: TGCGCCAGCAGTGGATACGGGGCCAACAATGAGCAGTTCTTC.